These 30 T cell receptor beta chains were sequenced from one sample in a study of graft-versus-host responses after intestinal transplantation. Produced via immunoSEQ multiplex PCR; TCRdb's table is partial and in-frame only. In the table there are 90,000 to 150,000 clones, 95% of which are singletons. These receptors are not linked to any known antigen. The sample here was unstimulated CD8+ T cells sorted from spleen or lymph node cells, taken before intestinal transplant. Every receptor here comes from a human donor who received an intestinal transplant.

This clone was seen a handful of times. The gene calls are TRBV19 and TRBJ2-7; 7 bases agree with TRBD1. This CDR3 has 14 amino acids. Germline V gives CDR1 LNHDA, CDR2 SQIVND (reference sequence). Unmatched junction bases numbered 7, after V lost 5 bases and J lost 3 bases. CDR3 sequence reads: CASSSSTGNYEQYF. The DNA of the CDR3 is TGTGCCAGTAGTTCGTCGACAGGGAACTACGAGCAGTACTTC.

The rearrangement uses TRBV7-2 and TRBJ2-7; possibly TRBD2 for D (6 bases). V was trimmed by 2 bases and J by 2 bases, leaving 7 bases between them. This CDR3 is built from 13 residues. Germline CDR1 SGHTA, CDR2 FQGNSA. CDR3 protein: CASSLPGAYEQYF. Here the CDR3 DNA reads TGTGCCAGCAGCTTACCGGGGGCCTACGAGCAGTACTTC.

This sequence joins TRBV6-5 and TRBJ1-1; D ambiguous. Per the germline V gene, CDR1 is MNHEY and CDR2 is SVGAGI. This CDR3 spans 15 amino acids. Trimming left V 0 bases short and J 0 bases short, with 8 bases between. CDR3 region: CASSYSIRVNTEAFF. The CDR3 DNA reads TGTGCCAGCAGTTACTCGATACGGGTGAACACTGAAGCTTTCTTT.

J is TRBJ2-2 and V is TRBV6-5, with D unclear. V lost 5 bases and J 4 bases, leaving 2 bases between the germline ends. Germline V lookup: CDR1 MNHEY, CDR2 SVGAGI. The length of the CDR3 is 11 residues. The CDR3 DNA follows: TGTGCCAGCAGTGCCACCGGGGAGCTGTTTTTT. Translation gives CASSATGELFF.

This sequence joins TRBV15 and TRBJ2-5; no definite D call. This CDR3 is built from 14 residues. Trimming pared 2 bases from V and 0 bases from J, leaving 7 bases between. Germline CDR1 is LNHNV and CDR2 is YYDKDF (reference sequence). CDR3 coding DNA: TGTGCCACCAGCAGACTAAAGTACCAAGAGACCCAGTACTTC. Translation: CATSRLKYQETQYF.

J is TRBJ2-7 and V is TRBV4-1, with TRBD1 matching over 7 bases. V dropped 4 bases and J dropped 0; count of bases not matched to a gene: 3. CDR1 and CDR2 from the germline V gene are MGHRA and YSYEKL. CDR3 length: 14 residues. In nucleotides, the CDR3 is TGCGCCAGCAGCCTGGGACAGTTCTCCTACGAGCAGTACTTC. The encoded protein is CASSLGQFSYEQYF.

This sequence joins TRBV9 and TRBJ1-5; D not resolved. Germline CDR1 and CDR2: SGDLS and YYNGEE. Trimming pared 3 bases from V and 1 base from J, leaving 8 bases between. The CDR3 sequence is 14 residues long. The CDR3 DNA is TGTGCCAGCAGCGCCTCGGGAAGCAATCAGCCCCAGCATTTT. Translated, it gives CASSASGSNQPQHF.

This sequence joins TRBV19 and TRBJ2-5, with D possibly being TRBD1 (5 bases). Trimming cost V 3 bases and J 0 bases, with 11 bases left between them. Germline V gene lookup returns CDR1 LNHDA and CDR2 SQIVND (reference sequence). The CDR3 has 15 residues. The CDR3 spells CASSIRAAYQETQYF. The CDR3 nucleotides are TGTGCCAGTAGTATCAGGGCAGCTTACCAAGAGACCCAGTACTTC.

V is TRBV10-3 and J is TRBJ2-3; weak D call: TRBD1 (5 bases). Germline V lookup: CDR1 ENHRY, CDR2 SYGVKD. Trimming cost V 2 bases and J 2 bases, with 14 bases left between them. There are 16 residues in the CDR3. The CDR3 sequence: CAISEPPKDNTDTQYF. CDR3 nucleotide sequence: TGTGCCATCAGTGAGCCCCCTAAGGACAACACAGATACGCAGTATTTT.

The gene calls are TRBV9 and TRBJ2-7; tentative D call: TRBD1 (6 bases). Germline CDR1 reads SGDLS; CDR2 reads YYNGEE. Trimming stripped 2 bases from V and 0 bases from J, with 9 bases between. The length of the CDR3 is 14 residues. For the CDR3, the DNA is TGTGCCAGCAGCGTCCAGGGGAGCTCCTACGAGCAGTACTTC. Translating gives CASSVQGSSYEQYF.

The J gene is TRBJ2-1, the V gene TRBV5-8; D is uncertain. Germline V gives CDR1 SGHTS, CDR2 YDEGEE. The CDR3 consists of 14 residues. Trimming took off 0 bases at V and 0 bases at J, with 4 bases between the two ends. The CDR3 region is CASSLDISYNEQFF. The CDR3 DNA is TGTGCCAGCAGCTTGGACATCTCCTACAATGAGCAGTTCTTC.

The V gene is TRBV4-2, the J gene TRBJ1-2; D ambiguous. The CDR3 covers 14 residues. Germline V gives CDR1 LGHNA, CDR2 YNFKEQ. V gave up 3 bases and J gave up 6 bases, with 14 bases separating them. The DNA of the CDR3 is TGTGCCAGCAGCCAGAGTACAGAGGCGAATGGCTACACCTTC. Protein: CASSQSTEANGYTF.

V and J are TRBV7-9 and TRBJ1-5; weak D call: TRBD1 (5 bases). V dropped 1 base and J dropped 3 bases, with 7 bases sitting between them. CDR1 is SEHNR, CDR2 FQNEAQ, per germline (reference sequence). The CDR3 loop spans 14 amino acids. CDR3 sequence reads: CASSLGGDNQPQHF. In DNA, the CDR3 is TGTGCCAGCAGCTTAGGGGGGGACAATCAGCCCCAGCATTTT.

The chain is built from TRBV27 and TRBJ2-1, with D uncertain. The CDR3 runs to 15 residues. The V gene's germline CDR1 is MNHEY and CDR2 SMNVEV (reference sequence). The V end was cut by 2 bases, the J end by 4 bases, with 12 bases between. CDR3 in amino acids: CASSLVPTHYNEQFF. The CDR3 bases are TGTGCCAGCAGTTTAGTTCCGACCCATTACAATGAGCAGTTCTTC.

This clone was counted a few times. The rearrangement joins TRBV21-1 to TRBJ1-2; TRBD1 is the table's D call, not checked against the DNA. TRBV21-1 constitutes a pseudogene. The length of the CDR3 is 13 residues. CDR3 protein: CASSNRQGEGYTF. CDR3 nucleotides: TGTGCCAGCAGCAATAGGCAGGGGGAGGGCTACACCTTC.

The CDR3 loop is CASSQNNGGATEKLFF. CDR3 sequence (DNA): TGCGCCAGCAGCCAAAATAATGGGGGGGCCACTGAAAAACTGTTTTTT. The chain joins TRBV4-3 to TRBJ1-4; perhaps TRBD1 as D (6 bases). The CDR3 consists of 16 residues. CDR1 and CDR2 from the germline V gene are LGHNA and YSLEER. V lost 2 bases, J lost 7 bases, and 17 bases lay in between.

The chain recombines TRBV2 with TRBJ2-7, with D unresolved. CDR3 length equals 14 residues. Germline CDR1 SNHLY, CDR2 FYNNEI. V lost 4 bases, J lost 2 bases, and 12 bases lay in between. The CDR3 DNA follows: TGTGCCAGCAGTGTTAGTGACGCGGCCTACGAGCAGTACTTC. Translation gives CASSVSDAAYEQYF.

The chain links TRBV18 to TRBJ2-7; the D gene is possibly TRBD2 (5 bases). The germline CDR1 and CDR2 sequences are KGHSH and LQKENI. The length of the CDR3 is 14 residues. V was pared by 3 bases and J by 4 bases, with 13 bases between. The CDR3 spells CASSPEGGTYEQYF. DNA for the CDR3: TGTGCCAGCTCACCTGAGGGTGGTACTTACGAGCAGTACTTC.

V usage is TRBV5-1 and J usage is TRBJ2-7; the match to TRBD2 covers 12 bases. Germline V gene sequence: CDR1 SGHRS, CDR2 YFSETQ. The CDR3 runs to 15 residues. Trimming cost V 4 bases and J 4 bases; bases outside gene matches: 6. CDR3 loop: CASSPSSGRGYEQYF. Written as DNA, the CDR3 is TGCGCCAGCAGCCCCTCTAGCGGGAGGGGATACGAGCAGTACTTC.

The chain employs TRBV9 and TRBJ1-1; D is unresolved. This CDR3 spans 13 amino acids. V lost 0 bases to trimming and J lost 2 bases, with 5 bases between them. Germline assignment: CDR1 SGDLS and CDR2 YYNGEE. The DNA for the CDR3 is TGTGCCAGCAGCGTAGACGTAAACACTGAAGCTTTCTTT. It translates to CASSVDVNTEAFF.

The gene calls are TRBV6-5 and TRBJ2-1, with 12 bases identical to TRBD2. The CDR3 sequence is 15 residues long. Unmatched junction bases numbered 7, after V lost 9 bases and J lost 4 bases. Germline V gene lookup returns CDR1 MNHEY and CDR2 SVGAGI. CDR3 loop: CASCRGTSGYNEQFF. CDR3 bases: TGTGCCAGTTGCCGGGGGACTAGCGGGTACAATGAGCAGTTCTTC.

The rearrangement joins TRBV6-5 to TRBJ2-7; TRBD2 matches 7 bases. Germline values: CDR1 MNHEY, CDR2 SVGAGI. This CDR3 spans 13 amino acids. The junction had 2 bases not matched to a gene; V was cut back by 2 bases and J by 4 bases. CDR3: CASSYASGYEQYF. In DNA form, the CDR3 reads TGTGCCAGCAGTTACGCTAGCGGTTACGAGCAGTACTTC.

This clone has a single count. The chain uses TRBV2 and TRBJ2-1, with no clear D. The CDR3 is 12 residues long. CDR1 is SNHLY, CDR2 FYNNEI, per germline. V gave up 7 bases and J gave up 9 bases, with 13 bases separating them. The CDR3 DNA sequence: TGTGCCAGCACTGACTTTGACGGTGAGCAGTTCTTC. The encoded protein is CASTDFDGEQFF.

The chain combines TRBV19 with TRBJ1-1; 7 nucleotides agree with TRBD1. The CDR3 has 15 amino acids. V was pared by 1 base and J by 1 base, with 3 bases of the junction left unmatched. The germline gives CDR1 LNHDA, CDR2 SQIVND (reference sequence). The CDR3 loop reads CASSIGDSWNTEAFF. CDR3 sequence (DNA): TGTGCCAGTAGTATAGGGGACAGCTGGAACACTGAAGCTTTCTTT.

J is TRBJ1-2 and V is TRBV9; tentative D call: TRBD1 (5 bases). Per the germline V gene, CDR1 is SGDLS and CDR2 is YYNGEE. Trimming removed 4 bases from V and 5 bases from J, with 15 bases in between. The CDR3 consists of 14 residues. The CDR3 nucleotides are TGTGCCAGCAGCCCGCTCGACAGTCCTTATGGCTACACCTTC. Protein sequence: CASSPLDSPYGYTF.

The rearrangement uses TRBV11-2 and TRBJ2-6; D may be TRBD2 (5 bases). Germline V gene sequence: CDR1 SGHAT, CDR2 FQNNGV. CDR3 length equals 14 residues. With 8 bases removed from V and 2 bases from J, the gap between germline ends came to 10 bases. CDR3 in amino acids: CASRRRAGANVLTF. CDR3 DNA sequence: TGTGCCAGCCGCCGGCGGGCTGGGGCCAACGTCCTGACTTTC.

The chain couples TRBV7-2 to TRBJ2-7, with 10 bases identical to TRBD1. Per germline, CDR1 SGHTA and CDR2 FQGNSA. V lost 6 bases to trimming and J lost 4 bases; unmatched junction nucleotides: 6. The CDR3 loop spans 14 amino acids. CDR3 nucleotide sequence: TGTGCCAGCAGTTTTGACAGGGGGCAATACGAGCAGTACTTC. Translated, it gives CASSFDRGQYEQYF.

The gene calls are TRBV27 and TRBJ2-7; TRBD2 aligns across 7 bases. Per the germline V gene, CDR1 is MNHEY and CDR2 is SMNVEV (reference sequence). The junction had 7 bases not matched to a gene; V was cut back by 6 bases and J by 2 bases. CDR3 size: 14 residues. CDR3 DNA: TGTGCCAGCAGCCCTTCAGCGGGGCCCTACGAGCAGTACTTC. The encoded protein is CASSPSAGPYEQYF.

CDR3 coding DNA: TGTGCCAGCAGCTTACGGGCTAGCGGGAGCTATGAGCAGTTCTTC. Encoded protein: CASSLRASGSYEQFF. This sequence joins TRBV7-9 and TRBJ2-1, with 10 bases lining up with TRBD2. The CDR3 is 15 residues long. The junction had 6 bases not matched to a gene; V was cut back by 2 bases and J by 8 bases. CDR1 SEHNR and CDR2 FQNEAQ come from the germline V gene (reference sequence). Complete variable domain (other parts from reference TRBV7-9 and TRBJ2-1): DTGVSQNPRHKITKRGQNVTFRCDPISEHNRLYWYRQTLGQGPEFLTYFQNEAQLEKSRLLSDRFSAERPKGSFSTLEIQRTEQGDSAMYLCASSLRASGSYEQFFGPGTRLTVL.

The rearrangement uses TRBV15 and TRBJ2-1, with TRBD2 matching over 8 bases. The CDR3 is 16 amino acids. The V and J ends lost 3 bases and 4 bases, in that order; junction bases with no gene match: 8. CDR1 and CDR2 from the germline V gene are LNHNV and YYDKDF (reference sequence). In nucleotides, the CDR3 is TGTGCCACCAGCAGTCCAGCACTAGCGGAGTACAATGAGCAGTTCTTC. Amino acid sequence: CATSSPALAEYNEQFF.